The 4 T cell receptor beta chains reported below all come from one sample, sequenced in a study of blood T cell repertoires in COVID-19. The repertoire was sequenced with immunoSEQ multiplex PCR; TCRdb's copy has only in-frame clones and lacks some. Altogether 70,000 to 95,000 clones are present, around nine tenths being singletons, with the ten largest covering under 6.5%. Sample: peripheral blood. All receptors come from a man aged 50-60 years with active COVID-19.

This rearrangement joins TRBV6-6 to TRBJ2-3; tentative D call: TRBD1 (6 bases). Trimming shortened V by 2 bases and J by 3 bases, and 15 bases separated the two germline ends. The CDR3 extends over 16 amino acids. The germline V gene encodes CDR1 MNHNY and CDR2 SVGAGI (reference sequence). CDR3 nucleotides: TGTGCCAGCAGTTACCCGGACAGTAAAGGGACAGATACGCAGTATTTT. Its translation: CASSYPDSKGTDTQYF.

The chain carries TRBV15 and TRBJ1-4, with 7 bases matching TRBD1. Germline V gene data show CDR1 as LNHNV and CDR2 as YYDKDF (reference sequence). This CDR3 has 15 amino acids. V shed 3 bases and J 8 bases; nucleotides not matched to a gene: 9. CDR3 bases: TGTGCCACCAGCAGGGAAACCGGGACAGCAGAAAAACTGTTTTTT. Translation: CATSRETGTAEKLFF.

The gene calls are TRBV29-1 and TRBJ1-1, with TRBD1 as a possible D gene (6 bases). Germline V gives CDR1 SQVTM, CDR2 ANQGSEA. Trimming left V 7 bases short and J 0 bases short, with 12 bases between. The CDR3 sequence is 13 residues long. The CDR3, as DNA: TGCAGCGAAGCGGACAGCGTGAACACTGAAGCTTTCTTT. This codes for CSEADSVNTEAFF.

V and J are TRBV7-9 and TRBJ1-2; D unresolved. The V and J ends lost 1 base and 4 bases respectively, with 13 bases between them. The V gene's germline CDR1 is SEHNR and CDR2 FQNEAQ (reference sequence). This CDR3 comprises 15 residues. The CDR3, as DNA: TGTGCCAGCAGCTTAGGAGGGTCGGGAACCTATGGCTACACCTTC. As protein: CASSLGGSGTYGYTF.